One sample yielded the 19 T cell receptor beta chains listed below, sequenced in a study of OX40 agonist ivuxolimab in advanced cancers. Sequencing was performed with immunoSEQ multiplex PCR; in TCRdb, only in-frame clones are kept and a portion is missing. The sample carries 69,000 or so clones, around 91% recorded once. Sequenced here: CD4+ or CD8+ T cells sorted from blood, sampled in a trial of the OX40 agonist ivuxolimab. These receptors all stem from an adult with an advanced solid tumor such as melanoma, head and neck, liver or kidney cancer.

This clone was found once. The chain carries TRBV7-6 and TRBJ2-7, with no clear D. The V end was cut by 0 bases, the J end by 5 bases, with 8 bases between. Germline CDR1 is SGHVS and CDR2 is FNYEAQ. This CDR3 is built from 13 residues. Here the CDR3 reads CASSLAGRNEQYF. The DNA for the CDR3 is TGTGCCAGCAGCTTAGCCGGCCGGAACGAGCAGTACTTC.

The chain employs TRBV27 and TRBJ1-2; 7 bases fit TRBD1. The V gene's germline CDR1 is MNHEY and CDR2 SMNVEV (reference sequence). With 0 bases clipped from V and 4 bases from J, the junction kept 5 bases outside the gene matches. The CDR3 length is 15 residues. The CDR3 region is CASSLSAGGLYGYTF. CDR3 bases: TGTGCCAGCAGTTTATCGGCAGGGGGTCTCTATGGCTACACCTTC.

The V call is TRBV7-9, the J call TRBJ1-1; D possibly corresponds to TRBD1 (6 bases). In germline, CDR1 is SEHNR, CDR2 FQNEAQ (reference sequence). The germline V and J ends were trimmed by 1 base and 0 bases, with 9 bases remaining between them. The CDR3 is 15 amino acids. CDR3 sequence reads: CASSLGQGMNTEAFF. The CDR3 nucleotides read TGTGCCAGCAGCTTAGGTCAGGGGATGAACACTGAAGCTTTCTTT.

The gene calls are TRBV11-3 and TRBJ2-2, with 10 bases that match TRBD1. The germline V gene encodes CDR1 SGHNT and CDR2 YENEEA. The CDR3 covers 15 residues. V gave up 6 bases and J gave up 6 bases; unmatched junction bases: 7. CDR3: CASRSGTGVAGELFF. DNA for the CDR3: TGTGCCAGCAGATCCGGGACAGGGGTCGCCGGGGAGCTGTTTTTT. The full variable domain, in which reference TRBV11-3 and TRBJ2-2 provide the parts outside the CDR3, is EAGVVQSPRYKIIEKKQPVAFWCNPISGHNTLYWYLQNLGQGPELLIRYENEEAVDDSQLPKDRFSAERLKGVDSTLKIQPAELGDSAVYLCASRSGTGVAGELFFGEGSRLTVL.

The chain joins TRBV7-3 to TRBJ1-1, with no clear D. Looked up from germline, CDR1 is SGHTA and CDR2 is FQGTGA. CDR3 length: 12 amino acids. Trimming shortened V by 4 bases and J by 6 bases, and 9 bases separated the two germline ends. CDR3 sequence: CASSSGRSEAFF. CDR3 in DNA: TGTGCCAGCAGCTCTGGACGGTCTGAAGCTTTCTTT.

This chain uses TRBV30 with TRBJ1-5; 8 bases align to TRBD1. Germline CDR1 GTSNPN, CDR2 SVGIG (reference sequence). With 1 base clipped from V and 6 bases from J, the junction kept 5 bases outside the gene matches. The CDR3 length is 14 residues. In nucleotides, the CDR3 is TGTGCCTGGAGTGGAGGACAGGGAGTTCAGCCCCAGCATTTT. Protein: CAWSGGQGVQPQHF.

The CDR3 DNA follows: TGTGCCAGCAGCGTAGAAGTAGCGCGCACAGATACGCAGTATTTT. This translates into CASSVEVARTDTQYF. The gene calls are TRBV9 and TRBJ2-3; the D gene is possibly TRBD2 (5 bases). CDR1 and CDR2 (germline): SGDLS, YYNGEE. The CDR3 consists of 15 residues. The V end was cut by 0 bases, the J end by 1 base, with 9 bases between.

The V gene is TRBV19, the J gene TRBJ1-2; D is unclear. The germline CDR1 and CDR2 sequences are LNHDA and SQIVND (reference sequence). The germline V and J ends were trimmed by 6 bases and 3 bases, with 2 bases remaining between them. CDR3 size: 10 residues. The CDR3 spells CASRYYGYTF. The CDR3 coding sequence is TGTGCCAGTAGGTACTATGGCTACACCTTC.

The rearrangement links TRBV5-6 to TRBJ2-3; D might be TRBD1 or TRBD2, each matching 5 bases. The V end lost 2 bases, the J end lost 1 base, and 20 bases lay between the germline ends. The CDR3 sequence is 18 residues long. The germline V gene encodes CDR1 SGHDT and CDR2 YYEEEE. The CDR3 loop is CASSFWGREPWGTDTQYF. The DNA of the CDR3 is TGTGCCAGCAGCTTCTGGGGGAGAGAACCCTGGGGCACAGATACGCAGTATTTT.

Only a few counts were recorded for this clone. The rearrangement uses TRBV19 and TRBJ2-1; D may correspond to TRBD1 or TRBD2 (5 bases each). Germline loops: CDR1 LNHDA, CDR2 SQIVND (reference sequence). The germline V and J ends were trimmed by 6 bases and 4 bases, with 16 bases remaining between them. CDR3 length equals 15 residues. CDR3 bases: TGTGCCAGTAGATCCGGGACCCGAGGGTACAATGAGCAGTTCTTC. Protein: CASRSGTRGYNEQFF.

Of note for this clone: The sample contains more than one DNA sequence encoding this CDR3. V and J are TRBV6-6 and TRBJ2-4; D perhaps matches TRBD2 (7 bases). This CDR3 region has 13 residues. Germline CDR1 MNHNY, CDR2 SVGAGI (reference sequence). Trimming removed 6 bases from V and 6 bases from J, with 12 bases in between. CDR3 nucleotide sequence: TGTGCCAGCAGCTACAGGGAGGGAAACATTCAGTACTTC. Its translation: CASSYREGNIQYF.

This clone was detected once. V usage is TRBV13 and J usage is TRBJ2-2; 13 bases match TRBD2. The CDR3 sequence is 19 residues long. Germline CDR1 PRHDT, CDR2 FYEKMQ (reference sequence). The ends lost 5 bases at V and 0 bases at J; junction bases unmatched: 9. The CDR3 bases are TGTGCCAGCAGCCCCAGGACTAGCGGGAGAATCCCGAACACCGGGGAGCTGTTTTTT. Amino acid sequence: CASSPRTSGRIPNTGELFF.

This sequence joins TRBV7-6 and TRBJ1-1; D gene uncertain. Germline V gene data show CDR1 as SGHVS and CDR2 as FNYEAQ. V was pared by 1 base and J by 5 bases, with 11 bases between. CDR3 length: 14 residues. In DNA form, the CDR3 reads TGTGCCAGCAGCTTAGAGGACCAAGGGACTGAAGCTTTCTTT. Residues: CASSLEDQGTEAFF. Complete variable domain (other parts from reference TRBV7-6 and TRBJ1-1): GAGVSQSPRYKVTKRGQDVALRCDPISGHVSLYWYRQALGQGPEFLTYFNYEAQQDKSGLPNDRFSAERPEGSISTLTIQRTEQRDSAMYRCASSLEDQGTEAFFGQGTRLTVV.

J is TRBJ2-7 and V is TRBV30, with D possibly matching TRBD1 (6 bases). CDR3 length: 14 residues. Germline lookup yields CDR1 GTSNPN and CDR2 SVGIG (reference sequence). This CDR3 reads CASDVRGGYYEQYF. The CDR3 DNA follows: TGTGCTTCGGATGTAAGAGGGGGATACTACGAGCAGTACTTC.

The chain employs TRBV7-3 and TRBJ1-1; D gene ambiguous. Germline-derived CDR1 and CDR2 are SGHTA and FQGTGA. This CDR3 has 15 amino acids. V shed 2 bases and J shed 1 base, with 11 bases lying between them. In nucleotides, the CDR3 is TGTGCCAGCAGCTTAGTTCAGTGGTCGAACACTGAAGCTTTCTTT. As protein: CASSLVQWSNTEAFF.

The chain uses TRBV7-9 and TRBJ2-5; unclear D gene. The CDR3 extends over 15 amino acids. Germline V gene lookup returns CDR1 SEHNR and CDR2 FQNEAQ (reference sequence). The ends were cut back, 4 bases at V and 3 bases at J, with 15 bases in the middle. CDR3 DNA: TGTGCCAGCAGCTCGGTGGGTGGCAGCGAAGAGACCCAGTACTTC. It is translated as CASSSVGGSEETQYF.

The CDR3 sequence is CASSPAGGGTDTQYF. CDR3 in DNA: TGTGCCAGCAGTCCCGCAGGGGGCGGCACAGATACGCAGTATTTT. V is TRBV2 and J is TRBJ2-3, with 8 positions matching TRBD1. Germline V gives CDR1 SNHLY, CDR2 FYNNEI. CDR3 length equals 15 residues. V gave up 5 bases and J gave up 1 base; unmatched junction bases: 5.

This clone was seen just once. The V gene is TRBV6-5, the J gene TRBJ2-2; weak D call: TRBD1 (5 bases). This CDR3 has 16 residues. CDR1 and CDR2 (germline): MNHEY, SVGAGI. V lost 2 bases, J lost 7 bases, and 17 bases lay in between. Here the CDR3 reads CASSYPPGFRDGELFF. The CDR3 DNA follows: TGTGCCAGCAGTTACCCCCCCGGGTTCAGGGACGGGGAGCTGTTTTTT.

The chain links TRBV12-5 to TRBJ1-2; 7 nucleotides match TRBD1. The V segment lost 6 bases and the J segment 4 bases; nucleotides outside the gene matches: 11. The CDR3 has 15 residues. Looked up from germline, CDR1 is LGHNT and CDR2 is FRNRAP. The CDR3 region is CASGPTGRKFYGYTF. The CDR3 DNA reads TGTGCTAGTGGCCCGACAGGGAGGAAATTCTATGGCTACACCTTC.